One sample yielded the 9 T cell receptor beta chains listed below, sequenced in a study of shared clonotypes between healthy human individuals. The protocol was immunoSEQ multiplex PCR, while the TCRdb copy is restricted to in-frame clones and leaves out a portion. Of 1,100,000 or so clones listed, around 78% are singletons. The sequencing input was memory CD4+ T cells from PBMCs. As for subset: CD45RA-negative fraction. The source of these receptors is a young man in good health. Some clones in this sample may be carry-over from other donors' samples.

CDR3: CASSFGAQKGSNQPQHF. CDR3 DNA sequence: TGTGCCAGCAGCTTCGGGGCCCAGAAGGGTAGCAATCAGCCCCAGCATTTT. The genes are TRBV5-4 and TRBJ1-5; a possible D gene is TRBD1 (5 bases). With 2 bases removed from V and 0 bases from J, the gap between germline ends came to 15 bases. Germline values: CDR1 SGHNT, CDR2 YYREEE (reference sequence). There are 17 residues in the CDR3.

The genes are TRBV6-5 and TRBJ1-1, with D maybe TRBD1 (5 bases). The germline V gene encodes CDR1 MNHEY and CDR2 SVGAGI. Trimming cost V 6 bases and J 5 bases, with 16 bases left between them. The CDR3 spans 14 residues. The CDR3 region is CASRSLGVGTEAFF. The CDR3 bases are TGTGCCAGCAGGTCCCTGGGGGTGGGAACTGAAGCTTTCTTT.

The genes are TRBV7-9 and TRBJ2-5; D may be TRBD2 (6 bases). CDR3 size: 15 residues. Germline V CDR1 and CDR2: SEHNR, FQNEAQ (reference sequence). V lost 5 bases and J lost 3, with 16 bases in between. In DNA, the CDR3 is TGTGCCAGCAGCCTCATCCGGGAGCTGGAAGAGACCCAGTACTTC. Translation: CASSLIRELEETQYF.

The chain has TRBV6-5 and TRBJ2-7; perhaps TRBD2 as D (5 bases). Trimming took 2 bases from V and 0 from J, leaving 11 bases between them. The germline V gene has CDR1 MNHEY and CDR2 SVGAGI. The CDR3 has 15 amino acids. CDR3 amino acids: CASSYEGIISYEQYF. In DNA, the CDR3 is TGTGCCAGCAGTTACGAGGGTATCATCTCCTACGAGCAGTACTTC.

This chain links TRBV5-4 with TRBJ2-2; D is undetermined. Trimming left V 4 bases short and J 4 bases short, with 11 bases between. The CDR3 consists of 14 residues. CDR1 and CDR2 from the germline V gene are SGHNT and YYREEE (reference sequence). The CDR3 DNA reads TGTGCCAGCAGCCAAGATCCAGGCACCGGGGAGCTGTTTTTT. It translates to CASSQDPGTGELFF.

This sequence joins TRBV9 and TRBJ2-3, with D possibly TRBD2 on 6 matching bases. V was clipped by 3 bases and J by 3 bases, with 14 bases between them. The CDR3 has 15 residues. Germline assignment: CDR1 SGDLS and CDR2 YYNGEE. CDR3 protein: CASSALGSRTDTQYF. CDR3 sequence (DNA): TGTGCCAGCAGCGCCCTCGGGAGTAGGACAGATACGCAGTATTTT.

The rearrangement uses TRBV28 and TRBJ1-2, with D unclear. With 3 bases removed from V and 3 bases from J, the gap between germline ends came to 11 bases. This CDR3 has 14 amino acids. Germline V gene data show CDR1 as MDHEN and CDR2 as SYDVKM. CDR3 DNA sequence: TGTGCCAGCAGTTTTTCTAGGGATTACTATGGCTACACCTTC. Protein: CASSFSRDYYGYTF.

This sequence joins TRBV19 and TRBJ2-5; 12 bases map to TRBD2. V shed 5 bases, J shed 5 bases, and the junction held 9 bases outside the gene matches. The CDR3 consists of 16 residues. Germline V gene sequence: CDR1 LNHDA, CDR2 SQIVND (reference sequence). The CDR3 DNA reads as TGTGCCAGTAGTTCTCGACTAGCGGGAGTCGGGGAGACCCAGTACTTC. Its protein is CASSSRLAGVGETQYF.

CDR3: CASSARLAQETQYF. The CDR3 nucleotides are TGTGCCAGCAGTGCGCGACTAGCCCAAGAGACCCAGTACTTC. The V call is TRBV2, the J call TRBJ2-5, with 7 bases identical to TRBD2. CDR1 and CDR2 from the germline V gene are SNHLY and FYNNEI. V trimming: 4 bases; J trimming: 1 base; junction bases outside the gene matches: 3. The CDR3 spans 14 residues.